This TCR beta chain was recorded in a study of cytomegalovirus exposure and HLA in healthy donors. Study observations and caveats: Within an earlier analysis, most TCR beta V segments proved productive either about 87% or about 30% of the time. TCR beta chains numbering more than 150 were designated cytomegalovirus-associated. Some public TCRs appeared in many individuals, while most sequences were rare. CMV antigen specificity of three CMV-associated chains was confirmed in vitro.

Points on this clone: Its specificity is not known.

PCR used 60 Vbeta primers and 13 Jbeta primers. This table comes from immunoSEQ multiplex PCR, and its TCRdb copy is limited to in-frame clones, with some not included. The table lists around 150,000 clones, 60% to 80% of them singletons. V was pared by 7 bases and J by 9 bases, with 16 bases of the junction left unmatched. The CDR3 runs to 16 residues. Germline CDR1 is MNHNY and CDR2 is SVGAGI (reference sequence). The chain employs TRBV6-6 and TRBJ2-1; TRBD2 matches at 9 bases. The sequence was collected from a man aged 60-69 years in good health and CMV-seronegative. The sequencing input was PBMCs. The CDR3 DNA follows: TGTGCCAGCACCCCCGGAAGCGGGGGGCCCGACACTGAGCAGTTCTTC. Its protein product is CASTPGSGGPDTEQFF.